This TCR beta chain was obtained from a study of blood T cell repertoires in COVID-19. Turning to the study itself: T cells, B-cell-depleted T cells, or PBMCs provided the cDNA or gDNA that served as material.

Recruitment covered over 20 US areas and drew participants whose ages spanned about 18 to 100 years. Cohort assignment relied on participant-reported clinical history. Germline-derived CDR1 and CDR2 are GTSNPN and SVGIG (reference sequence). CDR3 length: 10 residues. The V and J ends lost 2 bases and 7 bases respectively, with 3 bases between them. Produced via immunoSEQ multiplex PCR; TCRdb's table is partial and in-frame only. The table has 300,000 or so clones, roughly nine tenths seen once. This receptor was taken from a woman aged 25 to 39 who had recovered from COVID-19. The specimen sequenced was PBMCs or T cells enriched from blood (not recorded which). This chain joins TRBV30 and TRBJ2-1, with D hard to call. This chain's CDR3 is CAWSQNEQFF. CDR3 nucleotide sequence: TGTGCCTGGAGTCAGAATGAGCAGTTCTTC.